The T cell receptor (beta chain) described here comes from a study of blood T cell repertoires in COVID-19. Study details: Some COVID-19 samples were acute and others convalescent; all came from the United States, Italy and Spain. Sources were T cells, B-cell-depleted T cells, or PBMCs; the material itself was cDNA or gDNA.

Per the original data handling: Counts of nucleated cells, estimated from reference gene primer amplification, were obtained. Only in-frame clones appear in the TCRdb table, and some are missing; sequencing was by immunoSEQ multiplex PCR. The V and J calls and clone size are taken from that table; D and trimming were inferred from the DNA. The top ten clones hold roughly 5% of a sample with 80,000 to 85,000 clones, 80% to 90% of them seen once. Sequencing input: peripheral blood. The clonotype originates from a woman older than 75 with acute or convalescent COVID-19.

The CDR3 is CASSEGLAGAISYEQYF. DNA for the CDR3: TGTGCCAGCAGCGAAGGACTAGCGGGGGCCATTTCCTACGAGCAGTACTTC. This chain uses TRBV9 with TRBJ2-7; the match to TRBD2 covers 13 bases. Germline V gene lookup returns CDR1 SGDLS and CDR2 YYNGEE. The CDR3 totals 17 residues. Losses at the gene ends were 3 bases for V and 1 base for J; bases not matched to a gene: 7.